This TCR beta chain appears in the sequencing data of a study of siplizumab effects on memory and regulatory T cells. Study-wide points: Most proliferating CD4+ or CD8+ clones, roughly 75-97%, had no naive or memory assignment. Naive T cells appeared more varied than memory cells and looked like key alloresponse contributors. The average Treg-derived proportion among mappable alloreactive CD4+ clones was around 65% with siplizumab versus 25% to 30% in controls.

Worth noting for this clone: Its specificity is unknown.

With V trimmed by 6 bases and J by 6 bases, 13 bases remained unmatched. The germline V gene has CDR1 ENHRY and CDR2 SYGVKD. This CDR3 has 15 residues. Assays examined 80,000 to 100,000 TCR templates per sample. Generated by immunoSEQ multiplex PCR, the TCRdb table keeps only in-frame clones and is missing some. The table has 90,000 to 110,000 clones, about 92% seen once; the top ten hold less than 0.35%. V usage is TRBV10-3 and J usage is TRBJ2-7; TRBD1 aligns across 8 bases. The sequence was obtained from a human donor in good health. The sample was CD4+ T cells sorted from blood. The CDR3 region has the DNA TGTGCCATCAGCGAAGGACAGGGAATTCTGTTCGAGCAGTACTTC. This gives the protein CAISEGQGILFEQYF.